This TCR beta chain was captured in a study of Ad26.COV2.S vaccination and SARS-CoV-2 variants. On the study more broadly: Administration of Ad26.COV2.S was intramuscular, either once or twice 56 days apart. Study-wide results and limits: Similar non-spike TCR breadth was seen in vaccine and placebo recipients. People given the vaccine had a wider spike-specific TCR breadth than placebo recipients did.

J was trimmed by 0 bases and V by 0 bases; bases with no gene match: 4. The CDR3 consists of 17 residues. CDR1 and CDR2 from the germline V gene are MNHEY and SVGEGT. Assay used: immunoSEQ multiplex PCR; TCRdb lists only in-frame clones, some missing. The sample shows roughly 400,000 clones, around nine tenths of them seen only once. Details on this clone: Its antigen is unknown.

Treatment: roughly 19 received Ad26.COV2.S at low or high dose, single or two shots; about 5 received placebo; per-sample allocation not given. Sampling took place 63 days after the first vaccine or placebo injection. The vaccine delivered Wuhan-strain SARS-CoV-2 spike through an Ad26 vector. The starting material was peripheral blood, obtained in a trial of Ad26.COV2.S vaccine versus placebo. The chain employs TRBV6-2 or TRBV6-3 and TRBJ2-4, with 8 bases fitting TRBD1. The TCR was taken from a person between 18 and 65 years old who received the Ad26.COV2.S COVID-19 vaccine or a placebo. The CDR3 DNA reads TGTGCCAGCAGTTACTCGGGCAGGGGGCTAGCCAAAAACATTCAGTACTTC. Its protein is CASSYSGRGLAKNIQYF.